This T cell receptor beta chain was found in a study of beta chain features in type 1 diabetes. Reverse transcription of all isolated RNA meant that expressed TCRB transcripts were sequenced. Sequencing was performed with immunoSEQ multiplex PCR; in TCRdb, only in-frame clones are kept and a portion is missing. Counted here are about 240,000 clones, about 30% occurring once; the ten biggest clones make up under 4.5%. The CDR3 sequence is 11 residues long. CDR1 is MNHEY and CDR2 is SVGAGI in the germline V gene. The germline V and J ends were trimmed by 6 bases and 10 bases, with 12 bases remaining between them.

The sequencing input was central memory CD4+ T cells from blood. V usage is TRBV6-5 and J usage is TRBJ1-1; tentative D call: TRBD1 (5 bases). The receptor was isolated from a man aged 30 to 39 in good health. In nucleotides, the CDR3 is TGTGCCAGCAGCCCTGGGGCAGGAGCTTTCTTT. Protein sequence: CASSPGAGAFF.